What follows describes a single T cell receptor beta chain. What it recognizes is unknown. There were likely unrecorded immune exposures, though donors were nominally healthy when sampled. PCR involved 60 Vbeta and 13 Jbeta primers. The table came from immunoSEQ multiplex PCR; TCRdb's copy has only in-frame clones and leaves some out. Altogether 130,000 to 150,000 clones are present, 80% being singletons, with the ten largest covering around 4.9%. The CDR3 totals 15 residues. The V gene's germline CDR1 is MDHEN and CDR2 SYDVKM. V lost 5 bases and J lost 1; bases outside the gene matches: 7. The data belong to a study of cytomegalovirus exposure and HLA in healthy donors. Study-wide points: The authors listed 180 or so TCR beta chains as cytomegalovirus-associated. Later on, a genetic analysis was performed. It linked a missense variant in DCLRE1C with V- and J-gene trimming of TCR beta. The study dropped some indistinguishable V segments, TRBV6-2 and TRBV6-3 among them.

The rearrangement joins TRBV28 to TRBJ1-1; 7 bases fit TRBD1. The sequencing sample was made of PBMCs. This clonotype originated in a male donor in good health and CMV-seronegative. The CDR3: CASSPADRKNTEAFF. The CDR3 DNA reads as TGTGCCAGCAGTCCCGCGGACAGGAAGAACACTGAAGCTTTCTTT.